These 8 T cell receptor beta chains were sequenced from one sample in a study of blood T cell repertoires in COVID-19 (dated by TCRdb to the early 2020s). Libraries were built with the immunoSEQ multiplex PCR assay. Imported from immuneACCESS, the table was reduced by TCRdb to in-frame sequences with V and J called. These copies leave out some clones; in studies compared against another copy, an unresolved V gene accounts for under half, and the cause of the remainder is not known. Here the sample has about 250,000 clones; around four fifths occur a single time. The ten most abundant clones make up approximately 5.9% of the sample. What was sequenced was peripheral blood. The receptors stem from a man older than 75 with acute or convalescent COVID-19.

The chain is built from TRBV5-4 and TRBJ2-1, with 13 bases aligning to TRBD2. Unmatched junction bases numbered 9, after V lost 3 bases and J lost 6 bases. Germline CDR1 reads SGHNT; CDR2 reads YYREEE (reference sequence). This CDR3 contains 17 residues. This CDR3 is CASSYRRLAGGFNEQFF. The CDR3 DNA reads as TGTGCCAGCAGCTACAGGAGACTAGCGGGAGGCTTCAATGAGCAGTTCTTC. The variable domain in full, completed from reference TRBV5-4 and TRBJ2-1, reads ETGVTQSPTHLIKTRGQQVTLRCSSQSGHNTVSWYQQALGQGPQFIFQYYREEENGRGNFPPRFSGLQFPNYSSELNVNALELDDSALYLCASSYRRLAGGFNEQFFGPGTRLTVL.

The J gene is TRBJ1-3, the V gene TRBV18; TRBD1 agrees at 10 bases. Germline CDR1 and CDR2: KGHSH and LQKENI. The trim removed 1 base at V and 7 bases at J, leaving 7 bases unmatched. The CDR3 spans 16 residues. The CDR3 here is CASSPQGQGSINTIYF. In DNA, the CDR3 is TGTGCCAGCTCACCACAGGGACAGGGGAGTATCAACACCATATATTTT.

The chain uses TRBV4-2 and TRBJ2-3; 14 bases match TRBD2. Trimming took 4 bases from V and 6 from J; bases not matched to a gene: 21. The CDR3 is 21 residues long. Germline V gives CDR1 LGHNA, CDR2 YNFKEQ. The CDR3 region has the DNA TGTGCCAGCAGCCCCGGCGCCGGGACTAGCGGGAGTAAGGGGGCCCGCGATACGCAGTATTTT. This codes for CASSPGAGTSGSKGARDTQYF.

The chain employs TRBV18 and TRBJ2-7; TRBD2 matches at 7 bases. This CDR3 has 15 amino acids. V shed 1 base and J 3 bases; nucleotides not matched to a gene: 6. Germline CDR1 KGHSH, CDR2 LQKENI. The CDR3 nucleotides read TGTGCCAGCTCACCACAAAAGGGAGGGTACTACGAGCAGTACTTC. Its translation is CASSPQKGGYYEQYF. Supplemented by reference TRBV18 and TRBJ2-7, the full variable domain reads NAGVMQNPRHLVRRRGQEARLRCSPMKGHSHVYWYRQLPEEGLKFMVYLQKENIIDESGMPKERFSAEFPKEGPSILRIQQVVRGDSAAYFCASSPQKGGYYEQYFGPGTRLTVT.

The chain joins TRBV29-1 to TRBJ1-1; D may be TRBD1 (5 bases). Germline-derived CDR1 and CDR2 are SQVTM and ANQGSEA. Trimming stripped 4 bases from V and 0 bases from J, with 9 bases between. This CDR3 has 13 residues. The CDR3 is CSVVRQMNTEAFF. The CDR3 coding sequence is TGCAGCGTTGTAAGACAGATGAACACTGAAGCTTTCTTT.

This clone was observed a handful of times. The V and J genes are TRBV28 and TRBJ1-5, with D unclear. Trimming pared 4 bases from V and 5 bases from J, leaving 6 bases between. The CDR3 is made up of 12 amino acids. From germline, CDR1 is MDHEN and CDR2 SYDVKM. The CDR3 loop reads CASSSRDQPQHF. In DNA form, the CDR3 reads TGTGCCAGCAGTTCCCGGGATCAGCCCCAGCATTTT. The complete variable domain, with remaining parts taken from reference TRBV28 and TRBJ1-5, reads DVKVTQSSRYLVKRTGEKVFLECVQDMDHENMFWYRQDPGLGLRLIYFSYDVKMKEKGDIPEGYSVSREKKERFSLILESASTNQTSMYLCASSSRDQPQHFGDGTRLSIL.

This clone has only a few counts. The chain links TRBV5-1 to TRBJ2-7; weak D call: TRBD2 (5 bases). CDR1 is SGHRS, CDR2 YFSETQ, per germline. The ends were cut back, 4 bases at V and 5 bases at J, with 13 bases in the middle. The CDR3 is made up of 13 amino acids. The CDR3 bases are TGCGCCAGCAGCCGGACGGAGGCTCACGAGCAGTACTTC. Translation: CASSRTEAHEQYF. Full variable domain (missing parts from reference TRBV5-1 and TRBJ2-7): KAGVTQTPRYLIKTRGQQVTLSCSPISGHRSVSWYQQTPGQGLQFLFEYFSETQRNKGNFPGRFSGRQFSNSRSEMNVSTLELGDSALYLCASSRTEAHEQYFGPGTRLTVT.

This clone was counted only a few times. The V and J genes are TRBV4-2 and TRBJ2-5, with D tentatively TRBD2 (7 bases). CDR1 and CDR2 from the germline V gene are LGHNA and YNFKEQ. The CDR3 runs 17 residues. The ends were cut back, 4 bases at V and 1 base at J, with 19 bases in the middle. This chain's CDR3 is CASSRSLGAGAQETQYF. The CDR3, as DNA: TGTGCCAGCAGCCGATCCCTCGGTGCGGGGGCCCAAGAGACCCAGTACTTC.